This is a list of T cell receptor beta chains from one sample in a study of the immune and genomic landscape of osteosarcoma. The protocol was immunoSEQ multiplex PCR, while the TCRdb copy is restricted to in-frame clones and leaves out a portion. The repertoire holds 1,000 to 1,500 clones, approximately 74% seen once, with approximately 12% in the top ten. Sequencing was done on a sample of tumor tissue from a local recurrence in the skull. The origin of the receptors is a man between 18 and 35 years old with osteosarcoma. CDR3s include the opening cysteine and the closing phenylalanine or tryptophan. D genes are given only for firm matches. Only some rows state a clone size, as once, few, many or a class for expanded clones.

NA,TRBV19,TRBJ2-3,NA,TGTGCCAGTAGTATTGGGAGGGGGGGCCTTATAGATACGCAGTATTTT,CASSIGRGGLIDTQYF
NA,TRBV5-1,TRBJ1-6,few,TGCGCCAGCAGCTTAACAATCTCCATGGGGGGTTTTAATTCACCCCTCCACTTT,CASSLTISMGGFNSPLHF
TRBD1,TRBV2,TRBJ1-1,few,TGTGCCAGCGGGGGAGACAGGGCTGCTTTCTTT,CASGGDRAAFF
TRBD1,TRBV28,TRBJ2-6,NA,TGTGCCAGCAAGGGACAGGGATCATCTGGGGCCAACGTCCTGACTTTC,CASKGQGSSGANVLTF
NA,TRBV7-2,TRBJ2-7,NA,TGTGCCAGCAGCTTGGTGATTTCCTACGAGCAGTACTTC,CASSLVISYEQYF
TRBD2,TRBV4-1,TRBJ2-1,once,TGCGCCAGCAGCCAGGACCTAGCGGGGGGTTACAATGAGCAGTTCTTC,CASSQDLAGGYNEQFF
TRBD1,TRBV4-2,TRBJ1-6,NA,TGTGCCAGCAGCCAAGAAGGACAGGGAGATGTTTCACCCCTCCACTTT,CASSQEGQGDVSPLHF
NA,TRBV7-9,TRBJ1-6,NA,TGTGCCAGCAGCTTAGACAGGGATGTTTCACCCCTCCACTTT,CASSLDRDVSPLHF
NA,TRBV30,TRBJ2-7,once,TGTGCCTGGAGTGGGTCCAGGGGCGTATGGTACTTC,CAWSGSRGVWYF
NA,TRBV19,TRBJ1-1,few,TGTGCCACTATCCGGCAGGGATCGAACACTGAAGCTTTCTTT,CATIRQGSNTEAFF